These 29 T cell receptor beta chains originate from one sample sequenced in a study of blood T cell repertoires in COVID-19. Assay: immunoSEQ multiplex PCR; the TCRdb copy retains only in-frame clones and omits some. Of around 150,000 clones detected, more than 75% appear once; the ten largest clones hold around 4%. Sequencing was carried out using peripheral blood. The receptors stem from a man in his fifties or sixties with acute or convalescent COVID-19.

V usage is TRBV6-1 and J usage is TRBJ2-7; D not resolved. Germline lookup yields CDR1 MNHNS and CDR2 SASEGT. Trimming shortened V by 1 base and J by 0 bases, and 7 bases separated the two germline ends. The CDR3 runs 14 residues. CDR3 DNA: TGTGCCAGCAGTGAAGGCCCCAGCTCCTACGAGCAGTACTTC. It yields the protein CASSEGPSSYEQYF.

This rearrangement joins TRBV3-1 (or the pseudogene TRBV3-2) to TRBJ2-7; 9 nucleotides line up with TRBD2. Trimming cost V 3 bases and J 2 bases; bases outside gene matches: 5. This CDR3 region has 15 residues. In germline, CDR1 is LGHDT, CDR2 YNNKEL (reference sequence). The CDR3 DNA follows: TGTGCCAGCAGCCAGACCCTAGCGGGACCCTACGAGCAGTACTTC. Translation: CASSQTLAGPYEQYF.

This clone was found a few times. The chain links TRBV7-8 to TRBJ1-2; D may be TRBD1 (5 bases). The germline V gene has CDR1 SGHVS and CDR2 FQNEAQ. The CDR3 is 16 amino acids. Trimming took 5 bases from V and 3 from J, leaving 19 bases between them. The CDR3 here is CASSPPASGSHYGYTF. As DNA, the CDR3 is TGTGCCAGCAGCCCGCCTGCCTCAGGGTCCCACTATGGCTACACCTTC.

Only one count was recorded for this clone. V usage is TRBV18 and J usage is TRBJ1-4; TRBD1 aligns across 10 bases. After removal of 2 bases from V and 3 bases from J, the junction contained 12 bases not matched to a gene. Germline CDR1 KGHSH, CDR2 LQKENI. The CDR3 runs to 19 residues. The CDR3 DNA is TGTGCCAGCTCACCAGGGAGGCGGACAGGGGGACGTCCTAATGAAAAACTGTTTTTT. Its translation: CASSPGRRTGGRPNEKLFF.

The chain employs TRBV5-1 and TRBJ1-4; 7 bases match TRBD1. Losses at the gene ends were 1 base for V and 2 bases for J; bases not matched to a gene: 2. The CDR3 totals 15 residues. The germline CDR1 and CDR2 sequences are SGHRS and YFSETQ. The CDR3 DNA is TGCGCCAGCAGCTTGCTGGGACAGACTAATGAAAAACTGTTTTTT. Translating it yields CASSLLGQTNEKLFF.

The chain couples TRBV18 to TRBJ2-5; D perhaps matches TRBD1 (5 bases). This CDR3 is built from 13 residues. CDR1 and CDR2 (germline): KGHSH, LQKENI. Trimming took off 3 bases at V and 3 bases at J, with 8 bases between the two ends. CDR3 sequence: CASSPSQEETQYF. CDR3 nucleotides: TGTGCCAGCTCACCTTCACAGGAAGAGACCCAGTACTTC. Full variable domain (remainder filled in from reference TRBV18 and TRBJ2-5): NAGVMQNPRHLVRRRGQEARLRCSPMKGHSHVYWYRQLPEEGLKFMVYLQKENIIDESGMPKERFSAEFPKEGPSILRIQQVVRGDSAAYFCASSPSQEETQYFGPGTRLLVL.

This clone was observed a few times. The J gene is TRBJ1-1, the V gene TRBV7-9; no firm D call. CDR3 size: 13 residues. Per germline, CDR1 SEHNR and CDR2 FQNEAQ (reference sequence). V was pared by 5 bases and J by 0 bases, with 7 bases between. For the CDR3, the DNA is TGTGCCAGCAGCAACGACATGAACACTGAAGCTTTCTTT. Translating gives CASSNDMNTEAFF.

The chain recombines TRBV10-2 with TRBJ1-1; D uncertain. Germline V gene lookup returns CDR1 WSHSY and CDR2 SAAADI. The ends were cut back, 5 bases at V and 2 bases at J, with 6 bases in the middle. This CDR3 contains 12 residues. The CDR3 DNA reads TGCGCCAGCAGTTATTCTAACACTGAAGCTTTCTTT. Translated: CASSYSNTEAFF.

The chain links TRBV7-9 to TRBJ2-3; 9 bases match TRBD2. V shed 0 bases, J shed 4 bases, and the junction held 11 bases outside the gene matches. The CDR3 covers 18 residues. The germline V gene encodes CDR1 SEHNR and CDR2 FQNEAQ (reference sequence). Here the CDR3 reads CASSLAFTGTSSADTQYF. The CDR3 coding sequence is TGTGCCAGCAGCTTAGCCTTTACCGGGACTAGCAGCGCAGATACGCAGTATTTT.

The rearrangement links TRBV2 to TRBJ1-5; D is unresolved. The V gene's germline CDR1 is SNHLY and CDR2 FYNNEI. The V end was cut by 3 bases, the J end by 2 bases, with 11 bases between. This CDR3 comprises 15 residues. The CDR3 spells CASSEGSTGNQPQHF. In nucleotides, the CDR3 is TGTGCCAGCAGTGAGGGGAGTACTGGCAATCAGCCCCAGCATTTT.

The CDR3 DNA follows: TGTGCCAGCAGTTCGGAAGGGGCAGATCTAATCTATGGCTACACCTTC. Its translation is CASSSEGADLIYGYTF. This chain uses TRBV28 with TRBJ1-2; maybe TRBD1 (5 bases). CDR1 MDHEN and CDR2 SYDVKM come from the germline V gene. V was cut by 4 bases and J by 4 bases, with 19 bases left in between. This CDR3 is built from 16 residues.

The V and J genes are TRBV7-2 and TRBJ2-7; no clear D. Germline lookup yields CDR1 SGHTA and CDR2 FQGNSA. Trimming stripped 4 bases from V and 4 bases from J, with 11 bases between. The length of the CDR3 is 13 residues. CDR3 sequence: CASSSNGQYEQYF. The CDR3 region has the DNA TGTGCCAGCAGCTCCAATGGCCAGTACGAGCAGTACTTC.

Points on this clone: A read error may account for a junction end that differs from germline. The rearrangement uses TRBV24-1 and TRBJ1-2; maybe TRBD1 (5 bases). This CDR3 is 12 amino acids long. Germline-derived CDR1 and CDR2 are KGHDR and SFDVKD. The CDR3 reads CAHRGRVIPIAF. The DNA for the CDR3 is TGTGCGCATCGGGGGAGGGTTATTCCTATAGCGTTC.

A few counts support this clone. The rearrangement links TRBV5-1 to TRBJ1-2, with 8 nucleotides matching TRBD1. This CDR3 spans 11 amino acids. Germline values: CDR1 SGHRS, CDR2 YFSETQ. The V gene end was trimmed by 7 bases and the J gene end by 7 bases; junction bases not matched to a gene: 3. CDR3 nucleotide sequence: TGCGCCAGCGGACAGGGTATTGGCTACACCTTC. This sequence encodes CASGQGIGYTF.

This clone was observed at least ten times. The V call is TRBV27, the J call TRBJ2-1, with 14 bases identical to TRBD2. The CDR3 contains 15 residues. The junction had 5 bases not matched to a gene; V was cut back by 4 bases and J by 9 bases. Germline loops: CDR1 MNHEY, CDR2 SMNVEV (reference sequence). The CDR3 DNA reads as TGTGCCAGCAGTTGGGGACTAGCGGGAGAAACTGAGCAGTTCTTC. It translates to CASSWGLAGETEQFF.

V gene TRBV6-1 combines with J gene TRBJ1-5; tentatively, D is TRBD1 (6 bases). Germline values: CDR1 MNHNS, CDR2 SASEGT. The CDR3 extends over 15 amino acids. Trimming pared 2 bases from V and 3 bases from J, leaving 11 bases between. For the CDR3, the DNA is TGTGCCAGCAGTGAATGGCGACAGGACAATCAGCCCCAGCATTTT. Its translation: CASSEWRQDNQPQHF.

CDR3 sequence (DNA): TGTGCCAGCAGCTTGGGGGGGGGATACTCCTACGAGCAGTACTTC. Protein product: CASSLGGGYSYEQYF. The V and J genes are TRBV5-4 and TRBJ2-7; 7 bases map to TRBD2. This CDR3 contains 15 residues. J was trimmed by 0 bases and V by 0 bases; bases with no gene match: 3. In germline, CDR1 is SGHNT, CDR2 YYREEE (reference sequence).

CDR3 amino acids: CASSDRGETQYF. The CDR3 DNA reads TGTGCCAGCAGTGACAGGGGAGAGACCCAGTACTTC. This chain uses TRBV2 with TRBJ2-5, with D perhaps matching TRBD1 (6 bases). Trimming shortened V by 3 bases and J by 4 bases, and 6 bases separated the two germline ends. This CDR3 has 12 amino acids. CDR1 is SNHLY, CDR2 FYNNEI, per germline.

This clone showed up many times. This chain's CDR3 is CATSSGQGAYEQYF. The CDR3 nucleotides read TGTGCCACCAGCAGCGGACAGGGGGCCTACGAGCAGTACTTC. This chain connects TRBV15 to TRBJ2-7; 10 bases agree with TRBD1. The V gene end was trimmed by 3 bases and the J gene end by 2 bases; junction bases not matched to a gene: 1. The CDR3 is 14 amino acids. Germline V CDR1 and CDR2: LNHNV, YYDKDF (reference sequence).

The chain couples TRBV6-6 to TRBJ2-5, with TRBD1 matching over 8 bases. The germline V gene has CDR1 MNHNY and CDR2 SVGAGI (reference sequence). The CDR3 consists of 15 residues. V was pared by 0 bases and J by 3 bases, with 3 bases of the junction left unmatched. The CDR3 DNA reads as TGTGCCAGCAGTTACTCGGCAGGGGGCAAAGAGACCCAGTACTTC. Amino acids: CASSYSAGGKETQYF.

The chain uses TRBV25-1 and TRBJ2-1; D is uncertain. The CDR3 is made up of 15 amino acids. Germline CDR1 MGHDK, CDR2 SYGVNS. V dropped 1 base and J dropped 3 bases, with 10 bases sitting between them. CDR3 sequence: CASSESRTVYNEQFF. CDR3 DNA: TGTGCCAGCAGTGAATCTCGCACAGTCTACAATGAGCAGTTCTTC.

The rearrangement links TRBV19 to TRBJ1-1; D is uncertain. Germline V gene sequence: CDR1 LNHDA, CDR2 SQIVND (reference sequence). Trimming stripped 4 bases from V and 7 bases from J, with 16 bases between. The CDR3 sequence is 14 residues long. The CDR3 DNA sequence: TGTGCCAGTAGTAGCTGGAGCCCTCTTAATGAAGCTTTCTTT. This sequence encodes CASSSWSPLNEAFF.

This rearrangement joins TRBV7-2 to TRBJ2-2; 13 bases fit TRBD2. CDR3 length: 16 amino acids. V shed 5 bases, J shed 8 bases, and the junction held 8 bases outside the gene matches. Germline values: CDR1 SGHTA, CDR2 FQGNSA. CDR3 nucleotides: TGTGCCAGCAGCCTTACTAGCGGGAGGGCCTTTGGGGAGCTGTTTTTT. Residues: CASSLTSGRAFGELFF. Full variable domain (rest looked up from reference TRBV7-2 and TRBJ2-2): GAGVSQSPSNKVTEKGKDVELRCDPISGHTALYWYRQSLGQGLEFLIYFQGNSAPDKSGLPSDRFSAERTGGSVSTLTIQRTQQEDSAVYLCASSLTSGRAFGELFFGEGSRLTVL.

This clone was recorded once. The rearrangement uses TRBV7-9 and TRBJ2-3; D is perhaps TRBD2 (5 bases). V was shortened by 5 bases and J by 4 bases, with 16 bases between the two germline ends. Germline values: CDR1 SEHNR, CDR2 FQNEAQ (reference sequence). There are 15 residues in the CDR3. As DNA, the CDR3 is TGTGCCAGCAGCCCGCGGGCCCCCCCGGCAGATACGCAGTATTTT. It encodes CASSPRAPPADTQYF.

The chain combines TRBV4-1 with TRBJ2-7; 10 bases are shared with TRBD2. In germline, CDR1 is MGHRA, CDR2 YSYEKL. The CDR3 loop spans 14 amino acids. With 1 base clipped from V and 12 bases from J, the junction kept 9 bases outside the gene matches. The CDR3 DNA follows: TGCGCCAGCAGCCAAGGATTGGTAGCGGGAGGTCGGTACTTC. Translation gives CASSQGLVAGGRYF.

This clone came up once. This chain uses TRBV13 with TRBJ2-3; 11 bases match TRBD1. This CDR3 is 15 amino acids long. Germline CDR1 reads PRHDT; CDR2 reads FYEKMQ (reference sequence). V shed 3 bases and J 4 bases; nucleotides not matched to a gene: 3. The chain's CDR3 is CASSLRTGGADTQYF. The CDR3 DNA reads as TGTGCCAGCAGCTTGAGGACAGGGGGCGCAGATACGCAGTATTTT.

The gene calls are TRBV11-2 and TRBJ2-7, with TRBD2 matching over 10 bases. Per the germline V gene, CDR1 is SGHAT and CDR2 is FQNNGV. The V segment lost 5 bases and the J segment 3 bases; nucleotides outside the gene matches: 1. The CDR3 is 13 amino acids. The CDR3 loop is CASSPSGSYEQYF. CDR3 nucleotide sequence: TGTGCCAGCAGCCCTAGCGGGAGCTACGAGCAGTACTTC.

The chain carries TRBV6-5 and TRBJ2-7; 8 bases are shared with TRBD1. The CDR3 is made up of 14 amino acids. J gave up 6 bases and V 4 bases, and 8 bases lay outside the gene matches. Per the germline V gene, CDR1 is MNHEY and CDR2 is SVGAGI. The CDR3 region is CASSLRTGLSEQYF. The CDR3 DNA follows: TGTGCCAGCAGTTTGCGGACAGGGCTAAGCGAGCAGTACTTC.

The chain has TRBV7-9 and TRBJ2-3; D is ambiguous. V lost 5 bases and J lost 6, with 15 bases in between. Germline assignment: CDR1 SEHNR and CDR2 FQNEAQ (reference sequence). CDR3 size: 14 residues. DNA of the CDR3: TGTGCCAGCAGCCTAAGATCCCTTATCGATACGCAGTATTTT. This codes for CASSLRSLIDTQYF.